Here is one T cell receptor (beta chain) with its context. Its specificity is unknown. TCRdb reprocessed the 5' RACE reads via MiXCR and lists one record per CDR3 protein. Of 270,000 or so distinct CDR3 sequences in the sample, 16% were seen once. From germline, CDR1 is SEHNR and CDR2 FQNEAQ (reference sequence). The CDR3 has 15 residues. With V trimmed by 4 bases and J by 0 bases, 5 bases remained unmatched. The data were taken from a study of T-cell memory formation after mild COVID-19. Study-level points and caveats: While clones contracting from day 15 to 85 were balanced between CD4 and CD8, later expanders leaned CD4+.

The sequencing input was PBMCs or a T cell subset sorted from them (not recorded which). This TCR was sampled from a man aged 18 to 30 who had mild COVID-19 (a few samples of this study predate the infection). Cell type and time point are not known. This chain uses TRBV7-9 with TRBJ2-7; 8 bases match TRBD1. The CDR3 DNA sequence: TGTGCCAGCAGCTCGGGACAGGCGGTCTCCTACGAGCAGTACTTC. Translation: CASSSGQAVSYEQYF.